This T cell receptor (beta chain) was obtained from a study of blood T cells in healthy people across ages. Total RNA was extracted at no less than 5 micrograms per sample. PCR was performed a second time for roughly 7 to 11 cycles using a sample-barcoded 5' primer and a J-beta primer mix. MiXCR, applied by TCRdb to the 5' RACE reads, yields one record per CDR3 protein. The sample lists 780,000 or so distinct CDR3 sequences; roughly 56% were seen once. This clonotype was found a few times. Input material: blood. This TCR derives from a man between 35 and 55 years old in good health.

As DNA, the CDR3 is TGCAGTGCTAGAGTCCCTAGCGGACCCTCCTACGAGCAGTACTTC. Protein product: CSARVPSGPSYEQYF. The chain has TRBV20-1 and TRBJ2-7, with TRBD2 matching 7 bases. The ends lost 1 base at V and 0 bases at J; junction bases unmatched: 6. This CDR3 region has 15 residues. The germline CDR1 and CDR2 sequences are DFQATT and SNEGSKA (reference sequence).